The 5 T cell receptor beta chains below all came from one sample that was sequenced in a study of PD-1 blockade in classical Hodgkin lymphoma. Regarding time point: cycle 4 day 1 (C4D1), after 6 weeks of nivolumab. Relapses following autologous stem cell transplantation were seen in all patients, with brentuximab vedotin exposure varying. The repertoire was sequenced with immunoSEQ multiplex PCR; TCRdb's copy has only in-frame clones and lacks some. The data contain more than 95,000 clones, around 90% of them singletons. The material sequenced was peripheral blood mononuclear cells (PBMCs), taken before the fourth cycle of nivolumab. These receptor sequences come from a human donor with classical Hodgkin lymphoma.

The chain is built from TRBV5-6 and TRBJ2-1; TRBD2 agrees at 13 bases. The germline CDR1 and CDR2 sequences are SGHDT and YYEEEE. CDR3 length: 15 amino acids. With V trimmed by 1 base and J by 7 bases, 2 bases remained unmatched. The CDR3 region has the DNA TGTGCCAGCAGCTTGAAGACTAGCGGGAGGAATGAGCAGTTCTTC. Amino acids: CASSLKTSGRNEQFF.

The CDR3 region has the DNA TGCGCCAGCAGCCAAGATAATGAAGGGGCGAGAAACATTCAGTACTTC. This codes for CASSQDNEGARNIQYF. The chain employs TRBV4-3 and TRBJ2-4; the D gene is possibly TRBD1 (5 bases). Germline V lookup: CDR1 LGHNA, CDR2 YSLEER. This CDR3 comprises 16 residues. V lost 0 bases, J lost 6 bases, and 15 bases lay in between.

V usage is TRBV11-2 and J usage is TRBJ2-1; 12 positions match TRBD2. The CDR3 has 20 amino acids. V dropped 0 bases and J dropped 1; count of bases not matched to a gene: 10. Germline CDR1 and CDR2: SGHAT and FQNNGV. The CDR3 nucleotides read TGTGCCAGCAGCTTAGACCCTCGTGGACTAGCGGGGCCTTCCTACAATGAGCAGTTCTTC. It encodes CASSLDPRGLAGPSYNEQFF. The full variable domain, completed using reference TRBV11-2 and TRBJ2-1, is EAGVAQSPRYKIIEKRQSVAFWCNPISGHATLYWYQQILGQGPKLLIQFQNNGVVDDSQLPKDRFSAERLKGVDSTLKIQPAKLEDSAVYLCASSLDPRGLAGPSYNEQFFGPGTRLTVL.

The V and J genes are TRBV5-1 and TRBJ2-1; 8 nucleotides agree with TRBD2. Germline V gene sequence: CDR1 SGHRS, CDR2 YFSETQ. Losses at the gene ends were 4 bases for V and 12 bases for J; bases not matched to a gene: 6. This CDR3 contains 12 residues. The DNA of the CDR3 is TGCGCCAGCAGCAGAACTAGCGGCGTGCAGTTCTTC. It encodes CASSRTSGVQFF.

This sequence joins TRBV6-5 and TRBJ2-3; 8 nucleotides match TRBD1. CDR3 length: 14 residues. After removal of 6 bases from V and 7 bases from J, the junction contained 9 bases not matched to a gene. Germline CDR1 MNHEY, CDR2 SVGAGI. The DNA of the CDR3 is TGTGCCAGCAGGCCCGACAGGGGTTTGAATACGCAGTATTTT. This sequence encodes CASRPDRGLNTQYF.